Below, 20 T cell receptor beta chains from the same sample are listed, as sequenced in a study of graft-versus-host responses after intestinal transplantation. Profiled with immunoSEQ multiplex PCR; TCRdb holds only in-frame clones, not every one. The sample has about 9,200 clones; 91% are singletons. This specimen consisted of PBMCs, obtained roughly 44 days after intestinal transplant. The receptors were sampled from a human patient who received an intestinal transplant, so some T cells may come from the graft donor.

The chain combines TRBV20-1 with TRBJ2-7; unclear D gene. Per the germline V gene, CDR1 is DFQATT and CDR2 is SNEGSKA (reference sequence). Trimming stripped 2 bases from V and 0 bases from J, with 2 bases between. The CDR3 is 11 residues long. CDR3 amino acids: CSARNSYEQYF. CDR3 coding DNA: TGCAGTGCTAGAAACTCCTACGAGCAGTACTTC.

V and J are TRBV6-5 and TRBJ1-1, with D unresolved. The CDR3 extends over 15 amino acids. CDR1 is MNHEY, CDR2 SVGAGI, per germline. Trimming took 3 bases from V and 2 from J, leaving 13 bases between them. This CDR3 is CASSYSGDLNTEAFF. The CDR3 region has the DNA TGTGCCAGCAGTTATTCTGGTGACTTAAACACTGAAGCTTTCTTT.

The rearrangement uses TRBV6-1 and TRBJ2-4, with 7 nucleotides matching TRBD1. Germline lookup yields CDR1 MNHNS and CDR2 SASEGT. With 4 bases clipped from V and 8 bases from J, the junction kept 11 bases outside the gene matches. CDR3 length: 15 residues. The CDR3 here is CASSGTIQGTDIQYF. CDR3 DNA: TGTGCCAGCAGTGGAACGATACAGGGGACGGACATTCAGTACTTC.

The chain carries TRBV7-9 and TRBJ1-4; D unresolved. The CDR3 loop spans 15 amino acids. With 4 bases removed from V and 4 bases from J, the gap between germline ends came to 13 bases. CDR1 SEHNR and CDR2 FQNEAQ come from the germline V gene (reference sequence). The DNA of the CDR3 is TGTGCCAGCAGCTCAAGCGGTTTATTTAATGAAAAACTGTTTTTT. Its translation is CASSSSGLFNEKLFF.

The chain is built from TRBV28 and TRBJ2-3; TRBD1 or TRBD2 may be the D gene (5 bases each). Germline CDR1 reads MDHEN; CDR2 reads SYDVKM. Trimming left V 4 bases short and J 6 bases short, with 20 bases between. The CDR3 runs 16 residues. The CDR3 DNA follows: TGTGCCAGCAGTTCCAGACAGAGAGGGGAGCGGGATACGCAGTATTTT. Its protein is CASSSRQRGERDTQYF.

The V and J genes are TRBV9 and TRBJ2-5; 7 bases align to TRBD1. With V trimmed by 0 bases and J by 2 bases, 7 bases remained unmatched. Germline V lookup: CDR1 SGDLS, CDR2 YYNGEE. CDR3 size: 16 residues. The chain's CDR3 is CASSVAPTGQQETQYF. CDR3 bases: TGTGCCAGCAGCGTAGCTCCGACAGGGCAGCAAGAGACCCAGTACTTC. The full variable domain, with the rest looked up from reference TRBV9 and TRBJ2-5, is DSGVTQTPKHLITATGQRVTLRCSPRSGDLSVYWYQQSLDQGLQFLIQYYNGEERAKGNILERFSAQQFPDLHSELNLSSLELGDSALYFCASSVAPTGQQETQYFGPGTRLLVL.

The CDR3 reads CASSYLVGGGTDTQYF. The CDR3 region has the DNA TGTGCCAGCAGCTACCTTGTGGGAGGAGGCACAGATACGCAGTATTTT. The V gene is TRBV7-3, the J gene TRBJ2-3; D possibly corresponds to TRBD2 (6 bases). V shed 4 bases and J shed 1 base, with 15 bases lying between them. The CDR3 is made up of 16 amino acids. Germline values: CDR1 SGHTA, CDR2 FQGTGA.

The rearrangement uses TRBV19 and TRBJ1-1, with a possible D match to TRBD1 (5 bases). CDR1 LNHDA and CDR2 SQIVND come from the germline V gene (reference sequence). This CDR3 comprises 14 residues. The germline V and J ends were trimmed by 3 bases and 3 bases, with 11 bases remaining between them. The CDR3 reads CASSIWGADTEAFF. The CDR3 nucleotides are TGTGCCAGTAGTATTTGGGGCGCAGACACTGAAGCTTTCTTT.

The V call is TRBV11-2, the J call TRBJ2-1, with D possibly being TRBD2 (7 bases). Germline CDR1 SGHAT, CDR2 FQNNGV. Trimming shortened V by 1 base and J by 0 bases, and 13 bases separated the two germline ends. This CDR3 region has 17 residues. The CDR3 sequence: CASSLASGGSSYNEQFF. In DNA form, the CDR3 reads TGTGCCAGCAGCTTAGCCTCGGGGGGCAGCTCCTACAATGAGCAGTTCTTC. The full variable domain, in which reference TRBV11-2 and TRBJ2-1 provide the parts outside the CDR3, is EAGVAQSPRYKIIEKRQSVAFWCNPISGHATLYWYQQILGQGPKLLIQFQNNGVVDDSQLPKDRFSAERLKGVDSTLKIQPAKLEDSAVYLCASSLASGGSSYNEQFFGPGTRLTVL.

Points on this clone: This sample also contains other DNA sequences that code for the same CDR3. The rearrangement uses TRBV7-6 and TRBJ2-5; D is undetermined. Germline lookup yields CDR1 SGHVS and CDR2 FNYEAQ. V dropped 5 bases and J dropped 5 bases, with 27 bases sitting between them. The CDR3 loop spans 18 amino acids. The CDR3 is CASSPGSPDWAIWETQYF. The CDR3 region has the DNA TGTGCCAGCAGCCCCGGGTCCCCCGATTGGGCCATATGGGAGACCCAGTACTTC.

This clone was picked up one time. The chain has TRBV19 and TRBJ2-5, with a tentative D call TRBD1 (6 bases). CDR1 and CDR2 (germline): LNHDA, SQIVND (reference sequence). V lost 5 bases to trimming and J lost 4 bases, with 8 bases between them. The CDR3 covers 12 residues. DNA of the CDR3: TGTGCCAGTAGTGGGGGCCGAGAGACCCAGTACTTC. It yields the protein CASSGGRETQYF.

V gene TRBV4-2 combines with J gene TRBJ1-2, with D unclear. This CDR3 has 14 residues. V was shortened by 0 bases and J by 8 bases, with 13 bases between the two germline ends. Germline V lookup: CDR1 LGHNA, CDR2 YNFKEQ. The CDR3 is CASSQEFGVGGYTF. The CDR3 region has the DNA TGTGCCAGCAGCCAAGAGTTCGGGGTCGGGGGCTACACCTTC.

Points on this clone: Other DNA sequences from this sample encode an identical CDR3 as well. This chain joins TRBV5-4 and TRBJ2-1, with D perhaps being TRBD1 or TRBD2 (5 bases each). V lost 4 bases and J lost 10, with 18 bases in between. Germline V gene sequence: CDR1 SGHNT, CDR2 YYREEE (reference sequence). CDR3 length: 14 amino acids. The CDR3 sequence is CASSVRRRGREQFF. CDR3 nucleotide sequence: TGTGCCAGCAGCGTGCGGCGTAGGGGACGGGAGCAGTTCTTC.

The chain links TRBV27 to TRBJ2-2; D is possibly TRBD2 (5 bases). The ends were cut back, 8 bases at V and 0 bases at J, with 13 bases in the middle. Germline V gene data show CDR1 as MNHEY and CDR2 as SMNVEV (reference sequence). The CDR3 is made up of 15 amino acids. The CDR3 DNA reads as TGTGCCAGCCTTCGGACTGAACCGAACACCGGGGAGCTGTTTTTT. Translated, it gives CASLRTEPNTGELFF.

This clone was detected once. The CDR3 loop reads CSVEGGTGKNIQYF. CDR3 nucleotides: TGCAGCGTTGAAGGGGGGACAGGTAAAAACATTCAGTACTTC. The genes are TRBV29-1 and TRBJ2-4, with TRBD1 matching 8 bases. Germline CDR1 SQVTM, CDR2 ANQGSEA. The CDR3 is 14 amino acids. With V trimmed by 1 base and J by 4 bases, 3 bases remained unmatched.

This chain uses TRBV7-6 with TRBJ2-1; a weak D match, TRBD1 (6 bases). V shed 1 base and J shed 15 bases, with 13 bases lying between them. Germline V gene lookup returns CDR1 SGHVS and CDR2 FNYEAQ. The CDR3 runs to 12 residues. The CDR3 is CASSLVVDSLFF. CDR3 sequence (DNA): TGTGCCAGCAGCTTAGTGGTGGACAGTTTGTTCTTC.

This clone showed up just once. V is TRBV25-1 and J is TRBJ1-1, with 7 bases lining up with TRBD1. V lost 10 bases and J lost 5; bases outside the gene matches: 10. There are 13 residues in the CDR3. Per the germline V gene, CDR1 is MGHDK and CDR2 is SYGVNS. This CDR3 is CATRRRGLTEAFF. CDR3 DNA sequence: TGTGCCACCCGCCGGAGGGGGCTAACTGAAGCTTTCTTT.

This chain's CDR3 is CASSALYEQYF. DNA for the CDR3: TGTGCCAGCAGTGCCCTTTACGAGCAGTACTTC. The chain couples TRBV25-1 to TRBJ2-7, with D uncertain. The ends were cut back, 4 bases at V and 4 bases at J, with 5 bases in the middle. CDR1 is MGHDK, CDR2 SYGVNS, per germline. This CDR3 spans 11 amino acids.

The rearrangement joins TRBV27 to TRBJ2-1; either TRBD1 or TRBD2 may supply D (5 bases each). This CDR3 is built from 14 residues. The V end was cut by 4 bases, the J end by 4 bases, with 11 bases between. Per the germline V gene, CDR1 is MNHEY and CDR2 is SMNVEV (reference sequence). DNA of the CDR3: TGTGCCAGCAGTTGGGGGAGCACATACAATGAGCAGTTCTTC. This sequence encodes CASSWGSTYNEQFF.

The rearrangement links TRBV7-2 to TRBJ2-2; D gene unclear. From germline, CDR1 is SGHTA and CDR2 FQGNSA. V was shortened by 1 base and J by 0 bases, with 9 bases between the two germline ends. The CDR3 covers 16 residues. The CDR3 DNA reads TGTGCCAGCAGCTTAGTTGTGGTAACGAACACCGGGGAGCTGTTTTTT. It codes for CASSLVVVTNTGELFF.